Sequencing of this T cell receptor beta chain was carried out in a study of response to subunit inactivated influenza vaccine. The CDR3 runs 16 residues. The germline V gene has CDR1 SEHNR and CDR2 FQNEAQ (reference sequence). The V gene lost 1 base and the J gene lost 5 bases, with 17 bases spanning the gap. General study findings and limits: It was suggested by the authors that few new T cells are recruited by each seasonal influenza vaccination.

TCRdb re-called the RT-PCR reads with MiXCR, one entry per CDR3 protein. Of 150,000 or so distinct CDR3 sequences listed, about a tenth were seen once; the top ten hold 9.5% to 15%. Concerning this clonotype: The antigen is undetermined.

The TCR comes from a man aged 45-65 years who received an inactivated influenza vaccine. Source: non-naive T cells sorted from PBMCs, taken around seven weeks after vaccination. The chain carries TRBV7-9 and TRBJ2-5; weak D call: TRBD1 (6 bases). The CDR3 nucleotides are TGTGCCAGCAGCTTAGGGGACATAGGCGCTCGGGAGACCCAGTACTTC. Amino acids: CASSLGDIGARETQYF.